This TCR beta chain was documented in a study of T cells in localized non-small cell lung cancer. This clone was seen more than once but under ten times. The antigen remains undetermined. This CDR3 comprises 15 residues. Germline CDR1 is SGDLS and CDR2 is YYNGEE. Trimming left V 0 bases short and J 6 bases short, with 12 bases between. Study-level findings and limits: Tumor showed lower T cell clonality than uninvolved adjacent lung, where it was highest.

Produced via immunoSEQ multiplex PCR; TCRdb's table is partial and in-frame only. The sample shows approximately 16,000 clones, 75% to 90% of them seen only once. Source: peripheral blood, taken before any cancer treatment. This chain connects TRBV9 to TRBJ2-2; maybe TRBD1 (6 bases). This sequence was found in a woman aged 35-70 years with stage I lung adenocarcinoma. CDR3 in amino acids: CASSVAKGGSGELFF. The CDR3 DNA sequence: TGTGCCAGCAGCGTAGCCAAAGGGGGATCCGGGGAGCTGTTTTTT.